Below, one T cell receptor (beta chain) is given with its context. Its cognate antigen has yet to be identified. Per-base qualities were not stored, and no clone one base away is much larger. The collaborating institutions used their own protocols to collect whole blood in K2EDTA tubes. For TCRbeta analysis, collaborators shipped samples in one of three forms: frozen whole blood, isolated PBMCs, or DNA extracted from either of those sample types. TCRbeta CDR3 regions were amplified from genomic DNA using the immunoSEQ Assay, a bias-controlled multiplex PCR. The authors' analysis ran thus. The number of nucleated cells in each sample was estimated from the amplification of reference gene primers within the assay. To quantify the absolute abundance of each unique TCRbeta CDR3 rearrangement, sequence reads were collapsed and filtered. Productive Simpson clonality was computed per sample as the square root of Simpson's diversity index over productive rearrangements. What TCRdb holds here is the immuneACCESS table cut down to in-frame rearrangements. Part of the clones is not present; checked against another copy, under half of the missing clones reflect an unresolved V gene, and the others are unexplained. The V and J calls and clone size are taken from that table; D and trimming were inferred from the DNA. The sample table lists 100,000 or so clones, around 82% of them with a count of one. The top ten clones comprise more than 5.5% of the sample.

V trim: 6 bases; J trim: 6 bases; unmatched bases: 5. CDR1 and CDR2, looked up from the germline V gene, are KGHDR and SFDVKD. Inclusive of the bounding cysteine and phenylalanine, the CDR3 is 15 residues long. The read is trimmed to its CDR3 DNA, 45 bases read in frame from base 1. This specimen comes from a study of blood T cell repertoires in COVID-19 (dated by TCRdb to 2019 to 2021). For the study in its entirety: Samples from collaborators originated in the United States, Italy and Spain and spanned both the acute and convalescent phases of COVID-19. The material from the prospective study consisted of cDNA or gDNA derived from T cells, B-cell-depleted T cells, or PBMCs. Subjects who had been exposed to COVID-19, were actively infected with it, or had recovered from it provided the deeply sampled blood TCRbeta repertoires that made up the dataset. The repertoires were released in a freely available public database intended as a resource for research on the immune response to SARS-CoV-2. Samples were obtained from the ongoing ImmuneRACE study (first 160 participants) and from over 1,000 subjects provided by 6 global collaborators. Nearly every sample came with metadata listing a de-identified subject ID, COVID-19 status, age in years and sex. Where HLA class I and class II types were available, the types were taken from metadata supplied by the sample provider, not from assay-based typing.

The paper's findings and limits, for the study overall: The amount of clinical and demographic metadata varied by source and participant and was provided uncurated.

The chain is assembled from TRBV24-1 and TRBJ2-3, and 13 junctional nucleotides match TRBD2. Sample: peripheral blood. This TCR came from a man aged 50 to 60 with active or convalescent COVID-19. CDR3 loop: CATSWGLAGPDTQYF. At the DNA level, the sequence is TGTGCCACCAGTTGGGGACTAGCGGGGCCGGATACGCAGTATTTT.